This note documents a single TCR beta chain sequence. Its target is unknown. The data were taken from a study of CD8 T cells in ankylosing spondylitis. Study results and limitations: Within ankylosing spondylitis blood, a TCR beta motif made up of roughly eight highly homologous variants appeared to be characteristic.

Trimming took 0 bases from V and 1 from J, leaving 11 bases between them. This CDR3 has 16 residues. Per the germline V gene, CDR1 is SGDLS and CDR2 is YYNGEE. Quantitative molecular-barcoded 5'-RACE generated the TCR beta libraries. Each CDR3 protein is one row after TCRdb ran MiXCR on the 5' RACE reads. This sample yields some 350,000 distinct CDR3 sequences, of which roughly 14% are seen a single time; 0.85% to 1.4% belongs to the top ten. This clonotype was obtained from a male donor with ankylosing spondylitis or in good health (not recorded which). The chain employs TRBV9 and TRBJ2-1; D gene uncertain. Sample: blood, either unsorted or a sorted T cell fraction (not recorded which). In DNA form, the CDR3 reads TGTGCCAGCAGCGTAGACCCAGGTTTTTCCTACAATGAGCAGTTCTTC. This translates into CASSVDPGFSYNEQFF.